This TCR beta chain was found in a study of PD-1 blockade in classical Hodgkin lymphoma. Whole-study context: Nivolumab 3 mg/kg was given intravenously every 2 weeks.

This CDR3 is built from 16 residues. V gave up 10 bases and J gave up 0 bases, with 18 bases separating them. From germline, CDR1 is SEHNR and CDR2 FQNEAQ (reference sequence). The sample's time point: cycle 4 day 1 (C4D1), after 6 weeks of nivolumab. Brentuximab vedotin exposure varied, and every patient relapsed after autologous stem cell transplantation. Complete response, partial response or progressive disease made up the best responses. The protocol was immunoSEQ multiplex PCR, while the TCRdb copy is restricted to in-frame clones and leaves out a portion. The table lists tens of thousands of clones, about 77% of them singletons.

The V and J genes are TRBV7-9 and TRBJ1-4, with a tentative D call TRBD1 (6 bases). This material consisted of peripheral blood mononuclear cells (PBMCs), taken before the fourth cycle of nivolumab. The sequence was obtained from a human donor with classical Hodgkin lymphoma. CDR3 DNA: TGTGCCACATCCCGGCAGGGGCCACCAACTAATGAAAAACTGTTTTTT. It yields the protein CATSRQGPPTNEKLFF.